The clone carrying this TCR beta chain was detected many times. The record originates from a study of T cells after yellow fever vaccination. Template switching by 5'RACE produced TCR cDNA, adding a universal primer site and UMIs. TCRdb itself ran the 5' RACE reads through MiXCR, one entry per CDR3 protein. The sample shows roughly 65,000 distinct CDR3 sequences, about 6% of them seen only once. The V end was cut by 7 bases, the J end by 6 bases, with 19 bases between. This CDR3 is 15 amino acids long. Sequencing was performed on CD4+ T cells sorted from PBMCs, taken roughly 15 days after the first yellow fever vaccination. The gene calls are TRBV12-3 or TRBV12-4 and TRBJ1-5; D is undetermined. This receptor was obtained from a man aged 18 to 35 who received the YFV17D yellow fever vaccine. The CDR3 spells CASTLSGIRGQPQHF. The CDR3 nucleotides are TGTGCCAGCACCCTCAGTGGGATTAGAGGTCAGCCCCAGCATTTT.